This T cell receptor beta chain was recorded in a study of PD-1 blockade in classical Hodgkin lymphoma. Study summary: Every 2 weeks, patients had 3 mg/kg nivolumab intravenously.

Regarding this clone: The target antigen is unknown.

Every single patient, without exception, relapsed after autologous stem cell transplantation, and brentuximab vedotin exposure varied. The study recorded best responses of complete response, partial response or progressive disease. V shed 5 bases, J shed 2 bases, and the junction held 14 bases outside the gene matches. This CDR3 has 17 residues. The germline CDR1 and CDR2 sequences are ENHRY and SYGVKD. Notes on the study in general: Complete responders' baseline diversity resembled that of newly diagnosed patients. Healthy donors reportedly exceeded newly diagnosed patients in baseline TCR diversity.

Assay used: immunoSEQ multiplex PCR; TCRdb lists only in-frame clones, some missing. This table has 30,000 or so clones, roughly four fifths appearing once. The sequence was collected from a human donor with classical Hodgkin lymphoma. The chain joins TRBV10-3 to TRBJ2-7; TRBD1 matches 8 bases. This specimen consisted of peripheral blood mononuclear cells (PBMCs), obtained at baseline. The CDR3 loop is CAISPTGAGQATYEQYF. The CDR3 DNA follows: TGTGCCATCAGTCCGACGGGGGCGGGACAGGCAACCTACGAGCAGTACTTC.